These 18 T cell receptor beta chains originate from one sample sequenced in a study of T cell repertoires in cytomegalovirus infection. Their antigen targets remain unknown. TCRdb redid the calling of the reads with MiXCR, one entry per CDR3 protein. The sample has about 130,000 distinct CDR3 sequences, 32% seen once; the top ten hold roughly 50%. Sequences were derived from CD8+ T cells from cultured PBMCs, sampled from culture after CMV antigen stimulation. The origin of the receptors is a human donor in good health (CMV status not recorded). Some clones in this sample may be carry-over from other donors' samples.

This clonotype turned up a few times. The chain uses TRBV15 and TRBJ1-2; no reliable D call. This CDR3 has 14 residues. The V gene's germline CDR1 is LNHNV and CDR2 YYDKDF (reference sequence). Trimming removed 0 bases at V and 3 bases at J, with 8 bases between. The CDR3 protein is CATSRDIGYYGYTF. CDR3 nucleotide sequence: TGTGCCACCAGCAGAGATATAGGGTACTATGGCTACACCTTC.

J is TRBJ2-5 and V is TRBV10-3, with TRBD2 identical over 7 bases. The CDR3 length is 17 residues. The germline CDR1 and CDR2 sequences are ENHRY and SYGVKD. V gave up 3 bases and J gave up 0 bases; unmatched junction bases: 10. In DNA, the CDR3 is TGTGCCATCAGTGACTACTCTAGCGGTGATAACCAAGAGACCCAGTACTTC. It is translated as CAISDYSSGDNQETQYF.

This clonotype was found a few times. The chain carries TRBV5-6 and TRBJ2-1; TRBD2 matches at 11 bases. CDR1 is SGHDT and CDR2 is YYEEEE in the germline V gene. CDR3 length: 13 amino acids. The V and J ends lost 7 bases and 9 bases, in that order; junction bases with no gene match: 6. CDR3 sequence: CASHPTSGGEQFF. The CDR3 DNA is TGTGCCAGCCATCCCACTAGCGGGGGTGAGCAGTTCTTC.

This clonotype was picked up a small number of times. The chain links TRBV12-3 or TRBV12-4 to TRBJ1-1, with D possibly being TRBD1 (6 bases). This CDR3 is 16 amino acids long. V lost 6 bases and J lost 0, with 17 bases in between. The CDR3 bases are TGTGCCAGCAGAAGTAGGGGACACTCCATGAACACTGAAGCTTTCTTT. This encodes CASRSRGHSMNTEAFF.

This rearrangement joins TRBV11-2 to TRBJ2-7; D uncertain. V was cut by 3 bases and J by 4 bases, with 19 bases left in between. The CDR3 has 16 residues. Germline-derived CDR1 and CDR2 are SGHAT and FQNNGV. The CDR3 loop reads CASSFGLAEISYEQYF. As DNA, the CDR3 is TGTGCCAGCAGCTTCGGATTGGCGGAGATAAGTTACGAGCAGTACTTC.

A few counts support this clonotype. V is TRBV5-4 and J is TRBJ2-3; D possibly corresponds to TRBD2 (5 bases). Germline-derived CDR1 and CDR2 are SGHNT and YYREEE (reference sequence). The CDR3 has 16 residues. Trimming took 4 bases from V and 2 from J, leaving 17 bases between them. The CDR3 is CASSTGSGPDTDTQYF. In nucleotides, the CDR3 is TGTGCCAGCAGCACCGGAAGCGGACCCGACACAGATACGCAGTATTTT.

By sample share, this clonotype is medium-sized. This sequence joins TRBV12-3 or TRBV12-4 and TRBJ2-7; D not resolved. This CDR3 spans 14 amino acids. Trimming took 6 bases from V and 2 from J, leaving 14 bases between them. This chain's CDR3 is CASSFRAKAYEQYF. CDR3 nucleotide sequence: TGTGCCAGCAGCTTCCGTGCCAAAGCCTACGAGCAGTACTTC.

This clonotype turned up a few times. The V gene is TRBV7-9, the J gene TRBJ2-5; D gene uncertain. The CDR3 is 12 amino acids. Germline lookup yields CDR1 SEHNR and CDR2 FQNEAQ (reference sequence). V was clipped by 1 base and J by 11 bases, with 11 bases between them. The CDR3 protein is CASSLVAARQYF. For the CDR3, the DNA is TGTGCCAGCAGCTTAGTGGCAGCGCGTCAGTACTTC. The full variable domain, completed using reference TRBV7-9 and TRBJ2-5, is DTGVSQNPRHKITKRGQNVTFRCDPISEHNRLYWYRQTLGQGPEFLTYFQNEAQLEKSRLLSDRFSAERPKGSFSTLEIQRTEQGDSAMYLCASSLVAARQYFGPGTRLLVL.

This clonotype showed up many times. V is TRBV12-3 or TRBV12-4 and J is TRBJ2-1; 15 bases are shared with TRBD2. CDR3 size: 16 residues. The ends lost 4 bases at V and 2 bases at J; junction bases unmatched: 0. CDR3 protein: CASSWTSGGAYNEQFF. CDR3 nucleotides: TGTGCCAGCAGTTGGACTAGCGGGGGGGCCTACAATGAGCAGTTCTTC.

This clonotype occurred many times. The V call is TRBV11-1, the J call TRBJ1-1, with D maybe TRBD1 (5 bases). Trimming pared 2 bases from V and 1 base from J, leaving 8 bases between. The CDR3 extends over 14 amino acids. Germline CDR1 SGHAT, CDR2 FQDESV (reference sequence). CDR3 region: CASSLWGRNTEAFF. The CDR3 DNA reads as TGTGCCAGCAGCTTATGGGGCAGGAACACTGAAGCTTTCTTT. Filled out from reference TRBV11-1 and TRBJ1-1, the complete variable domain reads EAEVAQSPRYKITEKSQAVAFWCDPISGHATLYWYRQILGQGPELLVQFQDESVVDDSQLPKDRFSAERLKGVDSTLKIQPAELGDSAMYLCASSLWGRNTEAFFGQGTRLTVV.

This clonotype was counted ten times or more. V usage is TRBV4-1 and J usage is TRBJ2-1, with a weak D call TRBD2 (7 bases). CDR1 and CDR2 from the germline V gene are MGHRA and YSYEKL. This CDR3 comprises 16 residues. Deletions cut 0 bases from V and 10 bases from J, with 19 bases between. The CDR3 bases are TGCGCCAGCAGCCAAGATTCGTGGGGGGGCCGCGGAGAGCAGTTCTTC. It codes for CASSQDSWGGRGEQFF.

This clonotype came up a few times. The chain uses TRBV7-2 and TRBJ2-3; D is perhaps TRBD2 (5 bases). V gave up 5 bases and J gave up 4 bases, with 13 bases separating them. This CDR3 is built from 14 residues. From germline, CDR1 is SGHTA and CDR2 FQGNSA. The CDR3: CASSPGLPPDTQYF. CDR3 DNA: TGTGCCAGCAGCCCCGGACTTCCGCCAGATACGCAGTATTTT.

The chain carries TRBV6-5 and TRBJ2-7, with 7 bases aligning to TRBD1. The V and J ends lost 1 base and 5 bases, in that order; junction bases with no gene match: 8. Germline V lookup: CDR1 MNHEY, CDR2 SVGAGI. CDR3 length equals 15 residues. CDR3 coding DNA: TGTGCCAGCAGTTACTTTACAGGGGTAAACGACGAGCAGTACTTC. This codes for CASSYFTGVNDEQYF.

The CDR3 region is CASSEALYTLAKNIQYF. CDR3 DNA sequence: TGTGCCAGCAGTGAAGCTCTTTACACCCTAGCCAAAAACATTCAGTACTTC. The chain uses TRBV2 and TRBJ2-4; D gene ambiguous. Germline CDR1 and CDR2: SNHLY and FYNNEI. CDR3 length: 17 amino acids. With 0 bases removed from V and 0 bases from J, the gap between germline ends came to 12 bases.

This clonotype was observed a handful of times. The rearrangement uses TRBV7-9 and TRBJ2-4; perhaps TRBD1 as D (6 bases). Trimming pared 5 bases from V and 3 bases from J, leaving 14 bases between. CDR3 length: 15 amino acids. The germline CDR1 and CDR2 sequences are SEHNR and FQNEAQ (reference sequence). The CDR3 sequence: CASSTPGHNKNIQYF. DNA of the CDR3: TGTGCCAGCAGCACCCCGGGACACAACAAAAACATTCAGTACTTC.

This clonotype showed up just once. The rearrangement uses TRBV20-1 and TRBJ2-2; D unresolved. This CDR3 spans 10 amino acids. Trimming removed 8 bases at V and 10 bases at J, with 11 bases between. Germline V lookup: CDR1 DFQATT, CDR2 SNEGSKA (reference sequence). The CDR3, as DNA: TGCAGTCCGGACCCCGTGGAGCTGTTTTTT. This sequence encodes CSPDPVELFF.

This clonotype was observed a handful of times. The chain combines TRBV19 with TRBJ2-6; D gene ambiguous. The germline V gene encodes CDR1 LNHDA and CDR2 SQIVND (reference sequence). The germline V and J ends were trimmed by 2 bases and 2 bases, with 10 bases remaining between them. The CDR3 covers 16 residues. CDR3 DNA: TGTGCCAGTAGTATAACCGCCACGGCTGGGGCCAACGTCCTGACTTTC. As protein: CASSITATAGANVLTF.

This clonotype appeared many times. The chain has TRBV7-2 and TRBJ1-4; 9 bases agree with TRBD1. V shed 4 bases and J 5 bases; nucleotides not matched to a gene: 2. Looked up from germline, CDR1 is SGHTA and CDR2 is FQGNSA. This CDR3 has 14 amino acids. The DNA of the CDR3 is TGTGCCAGCAGCTCCGGGACAGGGAATGAAAAACTGTTTTTT. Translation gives CASSSGTGNEKLFF.